Below are 22 T cell receptor beta chains sequenced from a single sample in a study of blood T cell repertoires in COVID-19. Repertoires were generated with immunoSEQ multiplex PCR, while TCRdb's copy carries only in-frame clones and drops some. The repertoire includes fewer than 250,000 clones, 92% of them detected once, and approximately 1.2% sits in the top ten. Sequences were obtained from peripheral blood. The source of these receptors is a man aged 30 to 45 with acute or convalescent COVID-19.

The genes are TRBV2 and TRBJ1-2, with 8 bases aligning to TRBD1. V shed 5 bases, J shed 4 bases, and the junction held 9 bases outside the gene matches. CDR1 is SNHLY, CDR2 FYNNEI, per germline. There are 15 residues in the CDR3. The DNA for the CDR3 is TGTGCCAGCAGTAGAGAGGACAGGGCCACCTATGGCTACACCTTC. Protein product: CASSREDRATYGYTF.

V usage is TRBV30 and J usage is TRBJ2-2; maybe TRBD2 (5 bases). V shed 2 bases and J shed 1 base, with 8 bases lying between them. Germline V lookup: CDR1 GTSNPN, CDR2 SVGIG (reference sequence). The CDR3 totals 14 residues. The CDR3, as DNA: TGTGCCTGGAGTATGGACTGGAACACCGGGGAGCTGTTTTTT. Translating it yields CAWSMDWNTGELFF.

The gene calls are TRBV5-5 and TRBJ1-4; D not resolved. This CDR3 has 14 amino acids. Trimming pared 0 bases from V and 14 bases from J, leaving 17 bases between. Looked up from germline, CDR1 is SGHKS and CDR2 is YYEKEE (reference sequence). The CDR3 DNA sequence: TGTGCCAGCAGCTTGGAGAGTATAAGCCTTACGCTGTTTTTT. Residues: CASSLESISLTLFF.

This clone was recorded a few times. The chain carries TRBV7-2 and TRBJ2-1; D is possibly TRBD1 (6 bases). The V and J ends lost 5 bases and 5 bases respectively, with 13 bases between them. The CDR3 consists of 14 residues. Germline V lookup: CDR1 SGHTA, CDR2 FQGNSA. The CDR3 reads CASSVDRYNNEQFF. The CDR3 nucleotides are TGTGCCAGCAGCGTAGACAGGTATAACAATGAGCAGTTCTTC.

This clone came up once. The chain uses TRBV6-5 and TRBJ2-7, with 10 bases fitting TRBD1. V lost 6 bases, J lost 2 bases, and 7 bases stayed unmatched. CDR3 length: 15 residues. Germline V CDR1 and CDR2: MNHEY, SVGAGI. The CDR3 loop reads CASRAGTGVAYEQYF. The DNA for the CDR3 is TGTGCCAGCAGAGCCGGGACAGGGGTCGCCTACGAGCAGTACTTC.

Comment on this clone: One end of the junction fails to match germline, which may point to a read error. V usage is TRBV6-1 and J usage is TRBJ2-2; 7 nucleotides match TRBD1. The germline CDR1 and CDR2 sequences are MNHNS and SASEGT. The CDR3 runs to 15 residues. Here the CDR3 reads CASREDRVNAGELFF. CDR3 bases: TGTGCCAGCAGGGAAGACAGGGTAAATGCCGGGGAGCTGTTTTTT.

The rearrangement links TRBV5-4 to TRBJ2-1; 7 nucleotides agree with TRBD2. The CDR3 runs to 16 residues. Trimming at V came to 0 bases and at J to 2 bases, leaving 5 bases not matched to a gene. Germline assignment: CDR1 SGHNT and CDR2 YYREEE (reference sequence). The CDR3 loop reads CASSLGMGGTYNEQFF. For the CDR3, the DNA is TGTGCCAGCAGCTTGGGGATGGGGGGGACCTACAATGAGCAGTTCTTC.

The V and J genes are TRBV5-5 and TRBJ1-3; D might be TRBD1 (6 bases). Germline V gene sequence: CDR1 SGHKS, CDR2 YYEKEE (reference sequence). V was cut by 0 bases and J by 8 bases, with 12 bases left in between. This CDR3 region has 14 residues. CDR3 sequence: CASSLDRAGYTIYF. CDR3 in DNA: TGTGCCAGCAGCTTGGACAGGGCTGGGTACACCATATATTTT.

The genes are TRBV19 and TRBJ2-2, with TRBD2 matching over 9 bases. CDR3 length: 16 amino acids. Germline CDR1 LNHDA, CDR2 SQIVND (reference sequence). V trimming: 5 bases; J trimming: 2 bases; junction bases outside the gene matches: 6. In DNA form, the CDR3 reads TGTGCCAGTAGTGCCAGCGGGAGGACCAACACCGGGGAGCTGTTTTTT. Amino acids: CASSASGRTNTGELFF.

The genes are TRBV18 and TRBJ2-7, with 9 bases lining up with TRBD2. The V gene end was trimmed by 3 bases and the J gene end by 2 bases; junction bases not matched to a gene: 8. The CDR3 sequence is 16 residues long. Per germline, CDR1 KGHSH and CDR2 LQKENI. The CDR3: CASSPNPSGMTYEQYF. CDR3 sequence (DNA): TGTGCCAGCTCACCGAATCCTAGCGGGATGACCTACGAGCAGTACTTC.

V usage is TRBV9 and J usage is TRBJ2-1, with D unresolved. Trimming cost V 0 bases and J 1 base, with 14 bases left between them. This CDR3 contains 17 residues. Germline lookup yields CDR1 SGDLS and CDR2 YYNGEE. CDR3 in amino acids: CASSVGAIIDSYNEQFF. The CDR3 nucleotides are TGTGCCAGCAGCGTAGGGGCTATTATAGATTCCTACAATGAGCAGTTCTTC.

This chain uses TRBV30 with TRBJ1-6; a possible D gene is TRBD1 (6 bases). The CDR3 contains 13 residues. Trimming removed 2 bases at V and 10 bases at J, with 12 bases between. Germline CDR1 and CDR2: GTSNPN and SVGIG (reference sequence). The CDR3 DNA is TGTGCCTGGAGTTCAGGGGAATACTCACCCCTCCACTTT. This translates into CAWSSGEYSPLHF.

The chain couples TRBV12-5 to TRBJ2-5; the match to TRBD1 covers 7 bases. The germline V gene has CDR1 LGHNT and CDR2 FRNRAP. The ends lost 6 bases at V and 7 bases at J; junction bases unmatched: 8. The CDR3 contains 13 residues. The CDR3 loop is CASGLQGEGTQYF. The CDR3 DNA is TGTGCTAGTGGACTCCAGGGGGAAGGGACCCAGTACTTC.

V is TRBV2 and J is TRBJ2-5, with no clear D. V lost 4 bases and J 5 bases, leaving 14 bases between the germline ends. Germline V CDR1 and CDR2: SNHLY, FYNNEI. The CDR3 runs 14 residues. The CDR3 nucleotides read TGTGCCAGCAGTGCGGAGTCCGGCATGGAGACCCAGTACTTC. Translated: CASSAESGMETQYF.

The rearrangement joins TRBV5-1 to TRBJ2-1, with TRBD2 identical over 14 bases. Trimming took 7 bases from V and 9 from J; bases not matched to a gene: 12. The CDR3 runs 16 residues. In germline, CDR1 is SGHRS, CDR2 YFSETQ. This CDR3 is CASRLAGGTTTAEQFF. The CDR3 DNA sequence: TGCGCCAGCCGACTAGCGGGGGGGACGACGACGGCTGAGCAGTTCTTC.

This chain links TRBV2 with TRBJ2-7; 7 bases are a match to TRBD1. With V trimmed by 9 bases and J by 6 bases, 11 bases remained unmatched. This CDR3 has 13 amino acids. The germline CDR1 and CDR2 sequences are SNHLY and FYNNEI. Here the CDR3 reads CASERQGLGEQYF. For the CDR3, the DNA is TGTGCCAGTGAGAGACAGGGTCTGGGCGAGCAGTACTTC. The full variable domain, in which reference TRBV2 and TRBJ2-7 provide the parts outside the CDR3, is EPEVTQTPSHQVTQMGQEVILRCVPISNHLYFYWYRQILGQKVEFLVSFYNNEISEKSEIFDDQFSVERPDGSNFTLKIRSTKLEDSAMYFCASERQGLGEQYFGPGTRLTVT.

As to this clone: This CDR3 is also generated by other DNA sequences in the sample. This chain connects TRBV9 to TRBJ1-5; 7 nucleotides match TRBD1. The CDR3 is made up of 14 amino acids. Germline assignment: CDR1 SGDLS and CDR2 YYNGEE. V shed 3 bases and J 7 bases; nucleotides not matched to a gene: 7. Written as DNA, the CDR3 is TGTGCCAGCAGCGCCCGGACAGGTGGACAGCCCCAGCATTTT. It translates to CASSARTGGQPQHF.

A few counts support this clone. The J gene is TRBJ2-7, the V gene TRBV6-6, with 10 nucleotides matching TRBD2. Germline CDR1 reads MNHNY; CDR2 reads SVGAGI (reference sequence). The CDR3 has 16 amino acids. The V gene end was trimmed by 6 bases and the J gene end by 0 bases; junction bases not matched to a gene: 8. CDR3 sequence: CASSKAGGLSSYEQYF. The CDR3 DNA reads as TGTGCCAGCAGCAAAGCGGGGGGGCTCAGCTCCTACGAGCAGTACTTC.

The gene calls are TRBV5-1 and TRBJ1-1; weak D call: TRBD1 (6 bases). V was trimmed by 1 base and J by 2 bases, leaving 12 bases between them. This CDR3 has 15 residues. Germline CDR1 SGHRS, CDR2 YFSETQ. Here the CDR3 reads CASSLLRQVNTEAFF. The CDR3 bases are TGCGCCAGCAGCTTGTTGAGACAGGTTAACACTGAAGCTTTCTTT.

In its sample, this clone was seen a few times. The chain carries TRBV6-4 and TRBJ2-3; 9 bases line up with TRBD2. With 3 bases clipped from V and 5 bases from J, the junction kept 6 bases outside the gene matches. The CDR3 contains 15 residues. CDR1 and CDR2 from the germline V gene are MRHNA and SNTAGT. The CDR3 spells CASSEGGGAVDTQYF. The CDR3 DNA sequence: TGTGCCAGCAGTGAAGGCGGGGGGGCGGTAGATACGCAGTATTTT.

CDR3 in amino acids: CSASGSVSSYEQYF. The CDR3 coding sequence is TGCAGTGCTAGTGGGTCGGTAAGCTCCTACGAGCAGTACTTC. The chain uses TRBV20-1 and TRBJ2-7; D unclear. CDR3 length equals 14 residues. From germline, CDR1 is DFQATT and CDR2 SNEGSKA (reference sequence). V gave up 3 bases and J gave up 0 bases, with 12 bases separating them.

V is TRBV24-1 and J is TRBJ2-1, with 11 bases that match TRBD1. With V trimmed by 2 bases and J by 8 bases, 4 bases remained unmatched. CDR1 and CDR2 (germline): KGHDR, SFDVKD. This CDR3 region has 15 residues. DNA for the CDR3: TGTGCCACCAGTGATTCAGGGACAGGGGGTTATGAGCAGTTCTTC. This sequence encodes CATSDSGTGGYEQFF.